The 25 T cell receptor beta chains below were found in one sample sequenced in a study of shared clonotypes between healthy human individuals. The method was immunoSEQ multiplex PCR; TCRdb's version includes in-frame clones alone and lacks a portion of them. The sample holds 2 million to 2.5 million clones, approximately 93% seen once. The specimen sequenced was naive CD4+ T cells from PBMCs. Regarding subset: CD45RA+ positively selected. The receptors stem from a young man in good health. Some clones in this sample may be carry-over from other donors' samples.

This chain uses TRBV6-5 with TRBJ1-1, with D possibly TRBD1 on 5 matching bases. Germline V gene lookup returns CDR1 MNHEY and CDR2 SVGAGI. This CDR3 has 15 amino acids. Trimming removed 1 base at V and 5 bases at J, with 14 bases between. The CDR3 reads CASSYWATARTEAFF. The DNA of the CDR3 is TGTGCCAGCAGTTACTGGGCGACAGCGCGGACTGAAGCTTTCTTT.

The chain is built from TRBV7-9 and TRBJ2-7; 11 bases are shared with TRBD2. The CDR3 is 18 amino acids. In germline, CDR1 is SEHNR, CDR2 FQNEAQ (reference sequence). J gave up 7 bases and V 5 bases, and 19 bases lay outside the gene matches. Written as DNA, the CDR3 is TGTGCCAGCAGCCCTAGGACGGGTAGCGGGAGGGCCTCTAGGGAGCAGTACTTC. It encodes CASSPRTGSGRASREQYF.

Here the CDR3 DNA reads TGTGCCAGCAGCACAACGGTACGGGGGGGCAATGAGCAGTTCTTC. It encodes CASSTTVRGGNEQFF. The V and J genes are TRBV5-6 and TRBJ2-1; 8 nucleotides agree with TRBD2. Per the germline V gene, CDR1 is SGHDT and CDR2 is YYEEEE. CDR3 size: 15 residues. The trim removed 4 bases at V and 6 bases at J, leaving 9 bases unmatched.

The CDR3 nucleotides are TGTGCCAGCAGGGTACCTCAAGGGCCTGGAAAGCAGTACTTC. This translates into CASRVPQGPGKQYF. V and J are TRBV7-3 and TRBJ2-7; D uncertain. Trimming shortened V by 6 bases and J by 8 bases, and 20 bases separated the two germline ends. Germline V gene sequence: CDR1 SGHTA, CDR2 FQGTGA. The CDR3 sequence is 14 residues long. The variable domain in full, completed from reference TRBV7-3 and TRBJ2-7, reads GAGVSQTPSNKVTEKGKYVELRCDPISGHTALYWYRQSLGQGPEFLIYFQGTGAADDSGLPNDRFFAVRPEGSVSTLKIQRTERGDSAVYLCASRVPQGPGKQYFGPGTRLTVT.

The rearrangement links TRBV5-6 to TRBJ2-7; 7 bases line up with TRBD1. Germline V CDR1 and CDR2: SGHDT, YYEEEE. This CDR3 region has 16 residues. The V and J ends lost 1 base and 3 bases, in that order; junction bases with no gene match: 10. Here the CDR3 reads CASSLFVGTVNYEQYF. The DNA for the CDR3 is TGTGCCAGCAGCTTGTTCGTCGGGACAGTTAACTACGAGCAGTACTTC.

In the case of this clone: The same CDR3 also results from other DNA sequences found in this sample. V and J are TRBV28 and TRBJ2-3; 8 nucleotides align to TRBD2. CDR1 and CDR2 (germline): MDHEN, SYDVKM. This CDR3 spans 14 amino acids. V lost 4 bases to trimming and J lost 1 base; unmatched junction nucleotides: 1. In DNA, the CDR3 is TGTGCCAGCAGTTCCGGGGGGGGCACAGATACGCAGTATTTT. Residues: CASSSGGGTDTQYF.

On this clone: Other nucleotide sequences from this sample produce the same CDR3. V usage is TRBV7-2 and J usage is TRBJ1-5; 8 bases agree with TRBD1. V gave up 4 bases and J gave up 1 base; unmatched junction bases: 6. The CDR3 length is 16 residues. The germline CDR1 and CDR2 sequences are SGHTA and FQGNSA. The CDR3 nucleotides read TGTGCCAGCAGCTCCCGGACAGGGAGGAGCAATCAGCCCCAGCATTTT. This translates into CASSSRTGRSNQPQHF.

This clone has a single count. CDR3 protein: CASSVRASGRTDTQYF. The CDR3 DNA sequence: TGTGCCAGCAGCGTACGAGCTAGCGGGCGCACAGATACGCAGTATTTT. V is TRBV9 and J is TRBJ2-3; 8 positions match TRBD2. Germline V gene lookup returns CDR1 SGDLS and CDR2 YYNGEE. The CDR3 runs 16 residues. V was pared by 1 base and J by 1 base, with 5 bases of the junction left unmatched. Full variable domain (remainder filled in from reference TRBV9 and TRBJ2-3): DSGVTQTPKHLITATGQRVTLRCSPRSGDLSVYWYQQSLDQGLQFLIQYYNGEERAKGNILERFSAQQFPDLHSELNLSSLELGDSALYFCASSVRASGRTDTQYFGPGTRLTVL.

CDR3 in amino acids: CASMRGDTGELFF. CDR3 DNA sequence: TGTGCCAGCATGCGCGGCGACACCGGGGAGCTGTTTTTT. V is TRBV6-1 and J is TRBJ2-2; no definite D call. Trimming stripped 7 bases from V and 3 bases from J, with 9 bases between. CDR1 is MNHNS, CDR2 SASEGT, per germline. CDR3 length: 13 amino acids.

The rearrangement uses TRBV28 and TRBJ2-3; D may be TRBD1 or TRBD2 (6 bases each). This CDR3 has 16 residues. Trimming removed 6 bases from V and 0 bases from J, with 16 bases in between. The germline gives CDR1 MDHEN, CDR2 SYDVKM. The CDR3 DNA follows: TGTGCCAGCAGCCCTTGGACGGGGGCTAGCACAGATACGCAGTATTTT. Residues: CASSPWTGASTDTQYF.

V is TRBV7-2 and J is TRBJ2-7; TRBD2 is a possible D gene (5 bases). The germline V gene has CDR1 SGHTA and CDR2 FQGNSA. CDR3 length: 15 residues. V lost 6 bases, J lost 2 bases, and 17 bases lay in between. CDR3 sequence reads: CASRPRGQLPYEQYF. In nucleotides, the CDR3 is TGTGCCAGCAGACCAAGAGGGCAGTTGCCCTACGAGCAGTACTTC.

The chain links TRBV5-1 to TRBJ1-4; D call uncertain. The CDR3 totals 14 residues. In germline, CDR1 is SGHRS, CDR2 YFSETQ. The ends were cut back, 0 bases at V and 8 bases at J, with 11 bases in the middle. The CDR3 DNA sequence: TGCGCCAGCAGCTTGGCCGGGGTTGGGGAAAAACTGTTTTTT. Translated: CASSLAGVGEKLFF. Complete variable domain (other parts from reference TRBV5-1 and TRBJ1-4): KAGVTQTPRYLIKTRGQQVTLSCSPISGHRSVSWYQQTPGQGLQFLFEYFSETQRNKGNFPGRFSGRQFSNSRSEMNVSTLELGDSALYLCASSLAGVGEKLFFGSGTQLSVL.

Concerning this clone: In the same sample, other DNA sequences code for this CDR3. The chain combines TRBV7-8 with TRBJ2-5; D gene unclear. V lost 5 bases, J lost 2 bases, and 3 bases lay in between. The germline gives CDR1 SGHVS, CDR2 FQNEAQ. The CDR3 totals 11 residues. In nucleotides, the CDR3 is TGTGCCAGCAGCCCGCAAGAGACCCAGTACTTC. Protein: CASSPQETQYF.

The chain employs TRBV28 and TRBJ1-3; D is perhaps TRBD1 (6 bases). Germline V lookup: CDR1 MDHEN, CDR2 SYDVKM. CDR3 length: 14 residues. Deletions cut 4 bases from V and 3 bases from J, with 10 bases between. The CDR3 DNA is TGTGCCAGCAGTTCCAGGGGTGGTGGAAACACCATATATTTT. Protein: CASSSRGGGNTIYF.

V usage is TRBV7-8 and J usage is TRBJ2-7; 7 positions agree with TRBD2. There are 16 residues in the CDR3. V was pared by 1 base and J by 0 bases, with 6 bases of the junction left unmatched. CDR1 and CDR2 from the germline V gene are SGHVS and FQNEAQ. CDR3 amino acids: CASSLDKRGSSYEQYF. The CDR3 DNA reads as TGTGCCAGCAGCTTAGATAAGCGGGGATCCTCCTACGAGCAGTACTTC.

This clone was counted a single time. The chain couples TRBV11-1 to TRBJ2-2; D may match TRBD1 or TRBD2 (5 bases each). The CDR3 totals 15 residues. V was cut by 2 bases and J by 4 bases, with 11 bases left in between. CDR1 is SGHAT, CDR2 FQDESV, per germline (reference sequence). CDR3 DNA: TGTGCCAGCAGCTTATCGGGGACCCTCACCGGGGAGCTGTTTTTT. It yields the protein CASSLSGTLTGELFF.

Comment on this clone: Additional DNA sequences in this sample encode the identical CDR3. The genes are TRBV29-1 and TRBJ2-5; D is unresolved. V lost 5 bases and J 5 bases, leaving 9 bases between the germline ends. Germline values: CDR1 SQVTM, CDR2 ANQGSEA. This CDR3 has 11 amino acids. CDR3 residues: CSVSGLETQYF. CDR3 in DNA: TGCAGCGTTTCCGGATTGGAGACCCAGTACTTC. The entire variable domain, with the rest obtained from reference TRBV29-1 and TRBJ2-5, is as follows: SAVISQKPSRDICQRGTSLTIQCQVDSQVTMMFWYRQQPGQSLTLIATANQGSEATYESGFVIDKFPISRPNLTFSTLTVSNMSPEDSSIYLCSVSGLETQYFGPGTRLLVL.

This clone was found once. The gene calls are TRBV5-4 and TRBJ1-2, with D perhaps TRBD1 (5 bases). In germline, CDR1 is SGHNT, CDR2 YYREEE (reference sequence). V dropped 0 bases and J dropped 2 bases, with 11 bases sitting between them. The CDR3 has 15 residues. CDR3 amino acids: CASSLARGRNYGYTF. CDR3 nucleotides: TGTGCCAGCAGCTTGGCGAGGGGCCGCAACTATGGCTACACCTTC.

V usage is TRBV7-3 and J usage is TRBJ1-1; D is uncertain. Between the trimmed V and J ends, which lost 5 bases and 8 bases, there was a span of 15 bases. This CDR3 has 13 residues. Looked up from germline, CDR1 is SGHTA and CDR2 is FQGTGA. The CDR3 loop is CASSPARVGEAFF. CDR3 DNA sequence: TGTGCCAGCAGCCCCGCCCGTGTGGGCGAAGCTTTCTTT.

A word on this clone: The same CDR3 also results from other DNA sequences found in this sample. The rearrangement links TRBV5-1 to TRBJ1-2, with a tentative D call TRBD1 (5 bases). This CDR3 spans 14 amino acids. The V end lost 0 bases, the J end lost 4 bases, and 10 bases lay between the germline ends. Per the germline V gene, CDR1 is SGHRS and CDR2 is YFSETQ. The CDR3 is CASSLDGTSYGYTF. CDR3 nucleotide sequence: TGCGCCAGCAGCTTGGATGGGACGTCCTATGGCTACACCTTC.

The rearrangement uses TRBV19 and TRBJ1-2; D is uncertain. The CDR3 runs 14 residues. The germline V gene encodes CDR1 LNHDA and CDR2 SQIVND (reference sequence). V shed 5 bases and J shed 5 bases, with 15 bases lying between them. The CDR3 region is CASSPLSVGYGYTF. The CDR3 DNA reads TGTGCCAGTAGTCCCCTCTCCGTCGGGTATGGCTACACCTTC.

The chain's CDR3 is CASSLLGFDVTEAFF. DNA of the CDR3: TGTGCCAGCAGTTTATTGGGGTTCGACGTAACTGAAGCTTTCTTT. The chain links TRBV27 to TRBJ1-1; the D is unclear. V was pared by 1 base and J by 5 bases, with 14 bases between. CDR1 and CDR2 from the germline V gene are MNHEY and SMNVEV (reference sequence). CDR3 length: 15 amino acids.

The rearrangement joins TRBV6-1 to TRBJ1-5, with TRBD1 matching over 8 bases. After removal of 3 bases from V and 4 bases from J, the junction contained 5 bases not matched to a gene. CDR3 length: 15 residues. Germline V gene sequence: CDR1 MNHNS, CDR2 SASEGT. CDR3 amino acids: CASSEGQAPNQPQHF. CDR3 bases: TGTGCCAGCAGTGAGGGACAGGCCCCTAATCAGCCCCAGCATTTT.

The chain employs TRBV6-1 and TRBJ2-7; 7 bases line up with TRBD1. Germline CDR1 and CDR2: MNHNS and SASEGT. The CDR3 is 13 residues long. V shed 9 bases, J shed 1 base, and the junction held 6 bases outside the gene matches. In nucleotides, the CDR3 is TGTGCCAGTGAACGGGACAGATCCTACGAGCAGTACTTC. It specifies CASERDRSYEQYF.

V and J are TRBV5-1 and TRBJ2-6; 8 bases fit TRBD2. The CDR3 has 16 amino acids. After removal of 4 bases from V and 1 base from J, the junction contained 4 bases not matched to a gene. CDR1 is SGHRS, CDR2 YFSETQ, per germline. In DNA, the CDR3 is TGCGCCAGCAGCCCCCGGGGGGGATCTGGGGCCAACGTCCTGACTTTC. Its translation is CASSPRGGSGANVLTF.